This T cell receptor beta chain came from a study of blood T cell repertoires in COVID-19. Study-level background: Sites across the United States, Italy and Spain contributed samples from acute and convalescent COVID-19. Sample material is recorded as cDNA or gDNA derived from T cells, B-cell-depleted T cells, or PBMCs.

The germline V gene encodes CDR1 KGHSH and CDR2 LQKENI. The CDR3 is 15 residues long. J gave up 2 bases and V 2 bases, and 2 bases lay outside the gene matches. This clone showed up just once. Per the original methods: Quantification of nucleated cells was approximated via reference gene primer amplification. Using immunoSEQ multiplex PCR, the repertoire was profiled, and TCRdb retains in-frame clones only, with some absent. That table supplies the V and J calls and clone size; D and trimming were determined from the DNA. The table includes approximately 230,000 clones, around 90% detected once. The clonotype was recovered from a man older than 75 with acute or convalescent COVID-19. V gene TRBV18 combines with J gene TRBJ2-2; the match to TRBD1 covers 7 bases. The sample consisted of peripheral blood. The CDR3 protein is CASSPGTVNTGELFF. CDR3 DNA sequence: TGTGCCAGCTCACCAGGGACAGTCAACACCGGGGAGCTGTTTTTT.